This TCR beta chain was sequenced for a study of T cells after yellow fever vaccination. Study-wide results and limits: Bulk-population clonotypes that are abundant could appear as contaminants in FACS-sorted repertoires. Post-booster repertoires contained most primary-vaccination clones again (96% CD4, roughly 90% CD8).

This clonotype turned up a few times. The antigen remains unidentified. This CDR3 spans 16 amino acids. V gave up 6 bases and J gave up 3 bases, with 17 bases separating them. Germline-derived CDR1 and CDR2 are WSHSY and SAAADI. TCR cDNA was made by 5'RACE template switching, adding a universal primer site and UMIs. MiXCR, run by TCRdb on the 5' RACE reads, gives a single entry per CDR3 protein. This table has about 340,000 distinct CDR3 sequences, roughly 4% appearing once. The TCR comes from a man between 18 and 29 years old who received the YFV17D yellow fever vaccine. The input for sequencing was PBMCs, taken 5 days after the yellow fever booster vaccination. The genes are TRBV10-2 and TRBJ1-4; D is ambiguous. CDR3 sequence: CASRAKTLSANEKLFF. As DNA, the CDR3 is TGCGCCAGCAGGGCAAAGACCCTCTCGGCTAATGAAAAACTGTTTTTT.